This entry features one T cell receptor (beta chain) sequence. Its recognized antigen is unknown. There are no base qualities to consult, and no much larger clone falls within one base. Additional DNA sequences in this sample encode the identical CDR3. The data belong to a study of shared clonotypes between healthy human individuals (dated by TCRdb to the early 2020s). Context from the whole study: A few men and two women, aged 18 to 49 years, made up the cohort. To estimate repertoire size and how much clonotypes are shared between individuals, the study performed deep sequencing of blood TCR repertoires from 4 to 6 healthy adults. Libraries were prepared and TCR repertoires were sequenced by different laboratories using diverse techniques, in order to increase sequencing depth and limit assay-specific biases. For each donor, CD4 naive and CD4 memory were each given three plates, CD8 naive was given two plates, and CD8 memory was given one plate. Per donor, leukapheresis produced somewhere between about 0.85 and 8.9 billion PBMCs. Study-wide findings and limitations: Because the study included only a small number of donors, the genetic and exposure-history diversity represented was limited. Pairwise subsampling indicated that sequencing depth was expected to affect the degree of clonotype sharing among donors. Compared with non-shared clonotypes, the clonotypes found in all four sorted-subset donors had higher generation probabilities. Sharing across a few donors was observed for around 5% of naive CD4, about 4% of naive CD8, 2% to 2.5% of memory CD4, and about 0.4% of memory CD8 clonotypes. Even with the large sequencing depth, rarefaction of the sorted-subset datasets indicated that sequencing was incomplete. Only blood was sampled, and tissue TCR repertoires likely differ from those in blood. Naive subsets generally had larger estimated clonotype richness than memory subsets did.

The germline V gene encodes CDR1 KGHSH and CDR2 LQKENI. The CDR3 contains 12 residues, cysteine and phenylalanine counted. The DNA shown is the 36-base CDR3, in frame from base 1. The junction carries 5 bases between V and J, which are trimmed by 3 bases and 4 bases respectively. Using the deep immunoSEQ assay, multiplex PCR amplified TCR CDR3 regions from genomic DNA. For each cell subset, the extracted genomic DNA was distributed evenly across all wells of several immunoSEQ 96-well plates, and each plate served as one replicate. For sorted subsets, each replicate PCR was loaded with 200 ng genomic DNA, equivalent to about 30,000 T cell genomes. The purified libraries were quantified using a Qubit 3.0 fluorometer, sized with a Bioanalyzer 2100, and then quantified again using the KAPA Library Quantification kit. A separate single-read 150-cycle Illumina NextSeq 550 flow cell was used to sequence each immunoSEQ 96-well plate. As for the original processing: Because the immunoSEQ output included only junctional sequences and no quality scores, the filtering could not be the same as the filtering used for full-length reads. To assign V/J genes and CDR3, sequences were annotated against IMGT germline references using PyIR, a Python wrapper for IgBLAST v1.9. Any read was removed if the V/J assignment was weak (E-value above 1e-6), the CDR3 was missing, or the read contained stop codons, out-of-frame junctions, or ambiguous translated residues. V3J clonotypes were defined as sequences sharing an identical inferred V gene, J gene, and CDR3 amino acid sequence. Percentage overlap between repertoires was calculated by dividing the number of shared unique clonotypes by the size of the smaller repertoire. Repertoire richness was assessed with RTK rarefaction, the Chao1 estimator, and Recon v2.1 estimates of unobserved clonotypes. For all TCRbeta clonotypes obtained by the gDNA method from a handful of donors, generation probabilities were computed with OLGA. Held by TCRdb, this immuneACCESS table contains in-frame sequences only and omits some clones. Under half of the omission traces to an unresolved V gene where checked; the cause of the rest is unknown. V, J and clone size are those of that table, while D and trimming were read from the DNA. For this sample there are roughly 100,000 clones; around 64% appear just once. Together, the top ten hold about 24% of the sample.

The donors were healthy, HIV-negative adults with no recently reported acute infections or vaccinations. Only Caucasian adults living in Nashville, Tennessee, USA were represented among the donors. CD8 memory samples were composed of magnetically selected CD45RO+ cells combined with CCR7-negative CD45RA+ effector memory (TemRA) cells. After blood collection by leukapheresis, PBMCs were isolated using Ficoll-Histopaque density gradient centrifugation and then cryopreserved in the vapor phase of liquid nitrogen. Purity and quantity of every magnetically sorted T cell population were checked by analytical flow cytometry. Genomic DNA was isolated from every sorted fraction and measured by UV absorbance on a Nanodrop 2000c.

Source material: memory CD8+ T cells sorted from blood. Interpreted using the paper, the cell subset or site label stands for: CD45RO+ cells pooled with CCR7-negative TemRA cells. The sequence is built from TRBV18 and TRBJ2-3, with no reliable assignment of the D segment. The receptor comes from a woman in her twenties or thirties in good health. The DNA sequence reads TGTGCCAGCTCACCGGCCCCAGATACGCAGTATTTT. This is translated as CASSPAPDTQYF. The CDR3, completed at both ends by the reference TRBV18 and TRBJ2-3 genes, gives the full variable domain NAGVMQNPRHLVRRRGQEARLRCSPMKGHSHVYWYRQLPEEGLKFMVYLQKENIIDESGMPKERFSAEFPKEGPSILRIQQVVRGDSAAYFCASSPAPDTQYFGPGTRLTVL.